These 4 T cell receptor beta chains came from one sample sequenced in a study of blood T cell repertoires in COVID-19. Repertoires were generated with immunoSEQ multiplex PCR, while TCRdb's copy carries only in-frame clones and drops some. The sample has 50,000 to 70,000 clones, almost 80% seen once. The specimen was peripheral blood. The receptors here all came from a man between 60 and 75 years old with acute or convalescent COVID-19.

The CDR3 spells CASSLRLAGADTQYF. In nucleotides, the CDR3 is TGCGCCAGCAGCTTGCGGCTAGCGGGGGCAGATACGCAGTATTTT. The J gene is TRBJ2-3, the V gene TRBV5-1, with TRBD2 matching over 10 bases. The CDR3 covers 15 residues. Germline CDR1 reads SGHRS; CDR2 reads YFSETQ. J lost 4 bases, V lost 1 base, and 3 bases had no gene match. Filled out from reference TRBV5-1 and TRBJ2-3, the complete variable domain reads KAGVTQTPRYLIKTRGQQVTLSCSPISGHRSVSWYQQTPGQGLQFLFEYFSETQRNKGNFPGRFSGRQFSNSRSEMNVSTLELGDSALYLCASSLRLAGADTQYFGPGTRLTVL.

This clone was detected only once. The chain is built from TRBV5-6 and TRBJ1-5; 9 bases line up with TRBD1. Germline loops: CDR1 SGHDT, CDR2 YYEEEE. The V segment lost 5 bases and the J segment 4 bases; nucleotides outside the gene matches: 10. The CDR3 has 16 amino acids. The CDR3 region is CASSSTGTGLNQPQHF. As DNA, the CDR3 is TGTGCCAGCAGTTCAACCGGGACAGGGTTAAATCAGCCCCAGCATTTT.

J is TRBJ1-2 and V is TRBV18; D perhaps matches TRBD1 (6 bases). Germline values: CDR1 KGHSH, CDR2 LQKENI. This CDR3 contains 15 residues. Deletions cut 6 bases from V and 2 bases from J, with 16 bases between. CDR3 protein: CASSPYPGENYGYTF. The CDR3 nucleotides are TGTGCCAGCTCCCCATATCCAGGGGAGAACTATGGCTACACCTTC.

The chain carries TRBV21-1 and TRBJ1-1; the D call TRBD1 from the table was never checked on the DNA. TRBV21-1 corresponds to a pseudogene. This CDR3 is built from 15 residues. CDR3: CASSIWDTMNTEAFF. CDR3 DNA sequence: TGTGCCAGCAGCATCTGGGACACCATGAACACTGAAGCTTTCTTT.